This note documents a single T cell receptor beta chain sequence. The data are from a study of blood T cell repertoires in COVID-19. Study information: The cDNA or gDNA used as material had been derived from T cells, B-cell-depleted T cells, or PBMCs.

Authors' analysis steps: Estimation of nucleated cell counts relied on the amplification of reference gene primers. The repertoire was sequenced with immunoSEQ multiplex PCR; TCRdb's copy has only in-frame clones and lacks some. D and trimming come from the DNA, and the V and J calls and clone size come from that table. This repertoire shows roughly 59,000 clones, 78% found once; its top ten account for around 12%. Germline V gene data show CDR1 as LNHNV and CDR2 as YYDKDF (reference sequence). Trimming took off 0 bases at V and 4 bases at J, with 13 bases between the two ends. The CDR3 is made up of 16 amino acids.

The TCR was taken from a man of 80 years or more with acute or convalescent COVID-19. The sample taken for sequencing was peripheral blood. This chain uses TRBV15 with TRBJ1-5; D possibly corresponds to TRBD1 (5 bases). This CDR3 reads CATSREDGGINQPQHF. In nucleotides, the CDR3 is TGTGCCACCAGCAGAGAGGACGGGGGGATAAATCAGCCCCAGCATTTT.